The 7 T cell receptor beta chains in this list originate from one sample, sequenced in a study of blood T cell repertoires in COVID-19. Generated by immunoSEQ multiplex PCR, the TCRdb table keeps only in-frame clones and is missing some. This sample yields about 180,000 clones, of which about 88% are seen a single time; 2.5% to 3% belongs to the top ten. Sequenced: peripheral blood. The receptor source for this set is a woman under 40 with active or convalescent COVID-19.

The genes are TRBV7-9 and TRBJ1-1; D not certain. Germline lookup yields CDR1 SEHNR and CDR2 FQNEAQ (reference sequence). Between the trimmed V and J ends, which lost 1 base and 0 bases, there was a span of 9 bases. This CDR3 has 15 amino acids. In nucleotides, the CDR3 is TGTGCCAGCAGCTTAGGTGGAGGGATGAACACTGAAGCTTTCTTT. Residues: CASSLGGGMNTEAFF.

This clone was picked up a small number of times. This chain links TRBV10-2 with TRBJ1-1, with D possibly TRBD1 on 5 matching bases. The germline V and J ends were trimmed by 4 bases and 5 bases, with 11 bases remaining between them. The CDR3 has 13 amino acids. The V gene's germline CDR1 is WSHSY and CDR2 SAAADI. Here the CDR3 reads CASSAKGRTEAFF. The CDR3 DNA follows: TGCGCCAGCAGTGCTAAGGGGAGGACTGAAGCTTTCTTT.

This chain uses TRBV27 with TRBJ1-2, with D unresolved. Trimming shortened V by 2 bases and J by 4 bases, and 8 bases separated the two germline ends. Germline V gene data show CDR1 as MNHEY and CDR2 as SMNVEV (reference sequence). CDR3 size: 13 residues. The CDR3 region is CASSLQSSYGYTF. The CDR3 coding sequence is TGTGCCAGCAGTTTACAGTCTAGCTATGGCTACACCTTC.

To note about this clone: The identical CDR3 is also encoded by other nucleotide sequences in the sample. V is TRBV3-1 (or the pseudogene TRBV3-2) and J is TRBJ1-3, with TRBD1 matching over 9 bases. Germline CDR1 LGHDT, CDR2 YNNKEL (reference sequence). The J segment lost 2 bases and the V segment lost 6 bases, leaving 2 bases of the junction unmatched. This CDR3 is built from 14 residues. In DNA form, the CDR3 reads TGTGCCAGCAGTCGACAGGGGGCTGGAAACACCATATATTTT. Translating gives CASSRQGAGNTIYF.

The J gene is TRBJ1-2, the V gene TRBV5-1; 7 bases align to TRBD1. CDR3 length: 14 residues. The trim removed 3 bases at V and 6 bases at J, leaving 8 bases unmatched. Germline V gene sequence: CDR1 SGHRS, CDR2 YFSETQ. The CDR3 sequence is CASSSEGQVNGYTF. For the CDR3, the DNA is TGCGCCAGCAGCTCGGAAGGACAGGTGAATGGCTACACCTTC. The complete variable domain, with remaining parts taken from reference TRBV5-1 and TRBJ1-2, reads KAGVTQTPRYLIKTRGQQVTLSCSPISGHRSVSWYQQTPGQGLQFLFEYFSETQRNKGNFPGRFSGRQFSNSRSEMNVSTLELGDSALYLCASSSEGQVNGYTFGSGTRLTVV.

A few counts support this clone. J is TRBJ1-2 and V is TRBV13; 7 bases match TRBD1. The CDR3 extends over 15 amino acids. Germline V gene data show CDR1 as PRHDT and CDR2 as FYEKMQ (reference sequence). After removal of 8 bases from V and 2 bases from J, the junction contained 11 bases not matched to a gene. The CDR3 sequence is CASPRSGTENYGYTF. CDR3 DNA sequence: TGTGCCAGCCCTCGATCCGGGACAGAGAACTATGGCTACACCTTC.

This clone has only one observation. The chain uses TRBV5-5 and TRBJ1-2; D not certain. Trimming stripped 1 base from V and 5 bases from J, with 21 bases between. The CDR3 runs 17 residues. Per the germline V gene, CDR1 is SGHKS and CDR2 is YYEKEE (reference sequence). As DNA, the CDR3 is TGTGCCAGCAGCTTGAGACTGGACTGGGCAGCAATATATGGCTACACCTTC. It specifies CASSLRLDWAAIYGYTF.